This T cell receptor beta chain came from a study of control samples from healthy donors and cancer patients. Repertoires were generated with immunoSEQ multiplex PCR, while TCRdb's copy carries only in-frame clones and drops some. In the table there are about 69,000 clones, approximately 88% of which are singletons. The receptor comes from a woman aged 45 to 65 with lung cancer. Sequenced input: PBMCs.

In DNA form, the CDR3 reads TGTGCTAGTGGTTTTATCGGGTGGGGAAATGGCACAGATACGCAGTATTTT. Protein sequence: CASGFIGWGNGTDTQYF. The chain is built from TRBV12-5 and TRBJ2-3; the D is unclear. The CDR3 has 17 amino acids. The ends were cut back, 3 bases at V and 1 base at J, with 17 bases in the middle. Germline CDR1 LGHNT, CDR2 FRNRAP.